This T cell receptor (beta chain) was sequenced in a study of cytomegalovirus exposure and HLA in healthy donors. A multiplex PCR was run with 60 Vbeta primers and 13 Jbeta primers. Measured with immunoSEQ multiplex PCR; TCRdb has only the in-frame clones, and not every one. The repertoire holds 150,000 to 200,000 clones, 75% to 85% seen once, with 2% to 2.5% in the top ten. This CDR3 contains 17 residues. The V gene's germline CDR1 is MDHEN and CDR2 SYDVKM. The V gene lost 5 bases and the J gene lost 1 base, with 18 bases spanning the gap. The study's findings and limits: Researchers catalogued some 160 TCR beta chains as cytomegalovirus-associated. A link between a missense DCLRE1C variant and TCR beta V- and J-gene trimming emerged from a later analysis.

The table lists this clone with a few counts. What it binds is unknown. This receptor was identified in a woman aged 25 to 39 in good health and CMV-seropositive. The sample comprised PBMCs. This chain connects TRBV28 to TRBJ1-5; perhaps TRBD1 as D (6 bases). In DNA, the CDR3 is TGTGCCAGCAGTCGTCGGGGGGTAGGGGGGAGCAATCAGCCCCAGCATTTT. Protein: CASSRRGVGGSNQPQHF.